Following are 26 T cell receptor beta chains from one sample sequenced in a study of beta chain features in type 1 diabetes. Their antigens remain unidentified. Expressed TCRB transcripts were sequenced because the entire RNA isolate underwent reverse transcription. Assay used: immunoSEQ multiplex PCR; TCRdb lists only in-frame clones, some missing. This sample yields hundreds of thousands of clones, of which over 10% are seen a single time; 0.0095% to 0.013% belongs to the top ten. General study results and limits: Among all four CD4+ subsets, Type 1 diabetes patients had TCRB CDR3s that were moderately but significantly shorter.

Sequenced material: naive CD4+ T cells from blood. These receptors all stem from a woman aged 18-29 years with type 1 diabetes.

The table lists this clone with a few counts. V is TRBV2 and J is TRBJ1-6; D is perhaps TRBD1 (5 bases). Germline CDR1 SNHLY, CDR2 FYNNEI. There are 13 residues in the CDR3. V was clipped by 7 bases and J by 10 bases, with 14 bases between them. The CDR3 nucleotides are TGTGCCAGCATGATGCAGGGCCAGTCACCCCTCCACTTT. Translating it yields CASMMQGQSPLHF.

V is TRBV29-1 and J is TRBJ1-2, with D perhaps TRBD1 (5 bases). The CDR3 spans 13 residues. Germline CDR1 SQVTM, CDR2 ANQGSEA. Trimming took off 5 bases at V and 3 bases at J, with 13 bases between the two ends. CDR3 DNA sequence: TGCAGCGTTCGCGACAGAAACGACTATGGCTACACCTTC. This codes for CSVRDRNDYGYTF.

V is TRBV25-1 and J is TRBJ2-1; 8 bases fit TRBD2. The V gene end was trimmed by 3 bases and the J gene end by 0 bases; junction bases not matched to a gene: 4. This CDR3 has 16 amino acids. Germline-derived CDR1 and CDR2 are MGHDK and SYGVNS. CDR3 region: CASSEVGGGSYNEQFF. In nucleotides, the CDR3 is TGTGCCAGCAGTGAGGTCGGGGGGGGCTCCTACAATGAGCAGTTCTTC.

The rearrangement links TRBV12-5 to TRBJ2-1; D not resolved. This CDR3 has 14 residues. Germline values: CDR1 LGHNT, CDR2 FRNRAP. V was cut by 6 bases and J by 0 bases, with 9 bases left in between. The CDR3 reads CASGLDGSYNEQFF. The CDR3, as DNA: TGTGCTAGTGGCCTAGACGGCTCCTACAATGAGCAGTTCTTC.

This clone came up a few times. The rearrangement links TRBV29-1 to TRBJ2-1; the D is unclear. V lost 2 bases and J 0 bases, leaving 11 bases between the germline ends. The CDR3 is made up of 15 amino acids. CDR1 is SQVTM and CDR2 is ANQGSEA in the germline V gene. In DNA form, the CDR3 reads TGCAGCGTTGAACTCCAGGTTAGCTCCTACAATGAGCAGTTCTTC. Encoded protein: CSVELQVSSYNEQFF.

This clone was seen more than once but under ten times. V is TRBV7-2 and J is TRBJ2-1; 7 bases are shared with TRBD1. Germline CDR1 SGHTA, CDR2 FQGNSA. The CDR3 extends over 15 amino acids. After removal of 2 bases from V and 7 bases from J, the junction contained 8 bases not matched to a gene. The CDR3 bases are TGTGCCAGCAGCTTAACACGGGACAGAAGAAATGAGCAGTTCTTC. Encoded protein: CASSLTRDRRNEQFF.

The rearrangement uses TRBV2 and TRBJ1-1; 9 bases are shared with TRBD1. Germline V CDR1 and CDR2: SNHLY, FYNNEI. V was clipped by 6 bases and J by 4 bases; unmatched bases: 9. This CDR3 comprises 15 residues. The CDR3 sequence: CASSPRTGGITEAFF. The CDR3, as DNA: TGTGCCAGCAGCCCCCGTACAGGGGGCATCACTGAAGCTTTCTTT. The complete variable domain, with remaining parts taken from reference TRBV2 and TRBJ1-1, reads EPEVTQTPSHQVTQMGQEVILRCVPISNHLYFYWYRQILGQKVEFLVSFYNNEISEKSEIFDDQFSVERPDGSNFTLKIRSTKLEDSAMYFCASSPRTGGITEAFFGQGTRLTVV.

This rearrangement joins TRBV18 to TRBJ2-7, with D possibly TRBD1 on 5 matching bases. CDR3 length equals 12 residues. With 3 bases removed from V and 7 bases from J, the gap between germline ends came to 10 bases. Germline V gene sequence: CDR1 KGHSH, CDR2 LQKENI. The CDR3 DNA reads as TGTGCCAGCTCACCGGCAGGGTCTGAGCAGTACTTC. Translating gives CASSPAGSEQYF.

The J gene is TRBJ1-1, the V gene TRBV29-1, with 12 bases lining up with TRBD1. CDR1 is SQVTM and CDR2 is ANQGSEA in the germline V gene. This CDR3 has 14 amino acids. The CDR3 loop is CSVDKGQGAFEAFF. For the CDR3, the DNA is TGCAGTGTGGATAAGGGACAGGGGGCCTTTGAAGCTTTCTTT. The full variable domain, in which reference TRBV29-1 and TRBJ1-1 provide the parts outside the CDR3, is SAVISQKPSRDICQRGTSLTIQCQVDSQVTMMFWYRQQPGQSLTLIATANQGSEATYESGFVIDKFPISRPNLTFSTLTVSNMSPEDSSIYLCSVDKGQGAFEAFFGQGTRLTVV.

The chain is built from TRBV30 and TRBJ2-7; D is uncertain. Trimming removed 3 bases at V and 7 bases at J, with 16 bases between. The CDR3 consists of 13 residues. From germline, CDR1 is GTSNPN and CDR2 SVGIG (reference sequence). This CDR3 reads CAWSGDIRLEQYF. CDR3 nucleotides: TGTGCCTGGAGCGGTGACATAAGGCTGGAGCAGTACTTC.

The chain recombines TRBV14 with TRBJ1-2, with 11 bases aligning to TRBD1. The CDR3 length is 15 residues. V gave up 1 base and J gave up 3 bases; unmatched junction bases: 1. Per germline, CDR1 SGHDN and CDR2 FVKESK. The CDR3 here is CASSQVDRGHYGYTF. For the CDR3, the DNA is TGTGCCAGCAGCCAAGTGGACAGGGGGCACTATGGCTACACCTTC.

This clone was observed a handful of times. This sequence joins TRBV28 and TRBJ2-1; TRBD1 is a possible D gene (6 bases). CDR1 MDHEN and CDR2 SYDVKM come from the germline V gene. Trimming stripped 6 bases from V and 4 bases from J, with 10 bases between. The CDR3 length is 13 residues. The CDR3 DNA follows: TGTGCCAGCAGGCAGGGGAATTACAATGAGCAGTTCTTC. This encodes CASRQGNYNEQFF.

As DNA, the CDR3 is TGTGCCAGCAGTTACAAGGCGGGAGGGCCTCTCGACGAGCAGTACTTC. Its protein is CASSYKAGGPLDEQYF. V is TRBV6-5 and J is TRBJ2-7, with TRBD2 matching over 9 bases. The CDR3 spans 16 residues. With 2 bases clipped from V and 5 bases from J, the junction kept 10 bases outside the gene matches. Germline CDR1 reads MNHEY; CDR2 reads SVGAGI.

The chain joins TRBV30 to TRBJ2-7; TRBD2 is a possible D gene (5 bases). Germline-derived CDR1 and CDR2 are GTSNPN and SVGIG (reference sequence). V gave up 4 bases and J gave up 2 bases, with 12 bases separating them. There are 13 residues in the CDR3. In DNA form, the CDR3 reads TGTGCCTGGACCAGTACGGGAACCTACGAGCAGTACTTC. Translating gives CAWTSTGTYEQYF.

This clone has more than one count but fewer than ten. This sample includes further DNA sequences coding for the same CDR3. This chain uses TRBV18 with TRBJ2-7; D might be TRBD2 (5 bases). The CDR3 contains 14 residues. V lost 3 bases and J lost 2, with 11 bases in between. Germline lookup yields CDR1 KGHSH and CDR2 LQKENI. The CDR3 region has the DNA TGTGCCAGCTCACCCCCGGGGTTGGCCTACGAGCAGTACTTC. Its translation: CASSPPGLAYEQYF.

The V and J genes are TRBV27 and TRBJ2-5; a possible D gene is TRBD2 (6 bases). CDR1 is MNHEY, CDR2 SMNVEV, per germline (reference sequence). Trimming left V 3 bases short and J 5 bases short, with 13 bases between. The CDR3 is made up of 14 amino acids. In DNA form, the CDR3 reads TGTGCCAGCAGTTTGTTTAGGGAGGACGAGACCCAGTACTTC. Its protein product is CASSLFREDETQYF.

The V call is TRBV29-1, the J call TRBJ1-5; TRBD1 is a possible D gene (6 bases). In germline, CDR1 is SQVTM, CDR2 ANQGSEA. The CDR3 sequence is 13 residues long. V was cut by 4 bases and J by 3 bases, with 10 bases left in between. The CDR3, as DNA: TGCAGCGTTGGGCAGGGGACCAATCAGCCCCAGCATTTT. Protein product: CSVGQGTNQPQHF.

Only a few counts were recorded for this clone. The chain links TRBV14 to TRBJ2-1, with TRBD1 matching over 8 bases. CDR3 length: 15 amino acids. Per the germline V gene, CDR1 is SGHDN and CDR2 is FVKESK. J gave up 5 bases and V 5 bases, and 8 bases lay outside the gene matches. The CDR3 region has the DNA TGTGCCAGCAGCTTACTGACAGGGGACCACAATGAGCAGTTCTTC. Protein product: CASSLLTGDHNEQFF.

The V gene is TRBV19, the J gene TRBJ2-7; 7 bases match TRBD2. Trimming took 4 bases from V and 3 from J; bases not matched to a gene: 3. Germline V lookup: CDR1 LNHDA, CDR2 SQIVND (reference sequence). This CDR3 has 13 residues. CDR3 bases: TGTGCCAGTAGTAGGGGGGGATACTACGAGCAGTACTTC. Amino acid sequence: CASSRGGYYEQYF.

The V gene is TRBV11-2, the J gene TRBJ1-5; unclear D gene. Between the trimmed V and J ends, which lost 0 bases and 5 bases, there was a span of 5 bases. Looked up from germline, CDR1 is SGHAT and CDR2 is FQNNGV. This CDR3 has 13 amino acids. The CDR3 nucleotides read TGTGCCAGCAGCTTAGAGCACTATCAGCCCCAGCATTTT. It is translated as CASSLEHYQPQHF.

CDR3 in DNA: TGCGCCAGCAGCCAAACCCCCAGTGGGAGTCAGCCCCAGCATTTT. Translated: CASSQTPSGSQPQHF. The chain links TRBV4-1 to TRBJ1-5; D ambiguous. From germline, CDR1 is MGHRA and CDR2 YSYEKL. The CDR3 is made up of 15 amino acids. The germline V and J ends were trimmed by 2 bases and 6 bases, with 14 bases remaining between them.

The chain couples TRBV4-3 to TRBJ2-2; a possible D gene is TRBD1 (6 bases). Between the trimmed V and J ends, which lost 4 bases and 4 bases, there was a span of 7 bases. From germline, CDR1 is LGHNA and CDR2 YSLEER. This CDR3 comprises 13 residues. The CDR3 nucleotides are TGCGCCAGCAGCCGACAGGTCACCGGGGAGCTGTTTTTT. Amino acids: CASSRQVTGELFF.

This sequence joins TRBV5-1 and TRBJ2-7; 8 nucleotides match TRBD1. Per germline, CDR1 SGHRS and CDR2 YFSETQ. The V segment lost 9 bases and the J segment 5 bases; nucleotides outside the gene matches: 7. The CDR3 sequence is 12 residues long. The CDR3 sequence is CATTKDRDEQYF. The CDR3 DNA sequence: TGCGCCACCACCAAGGACAGGGACGAGCAGTACTTC.

This clone was counted a few times. The CDR3 region is CASSRLAGASTDTQYF. CDR3 bases: TGTGCCAGCAGTAGGTTAGCGGGGGCTAGCACAGATACGCAGTATTTT. This rearrangement joins TRBV25-1 to TRBJ2-3; 9 nucleotides agree with TRBD2. J was trimmed by 0 bases and V by 5 bases; bases with no gene match: 6. There are 16 residues in the CDR3. Germline assignment: CDR1 MGHDK and CDR2 SYGVNS.

The chain recombines TRBV18 with TRBJ2-7; TRBD1 agrees at 7 bases. The CDR3 loop spans 16 amino acids. Trimming cost V 4 bases and J 1 base; bases outside gene matches: 10. Germline CDR1 reads KGHSH; CDR2 reads LQKENI. The CDR3 spells CASSRNRDSVSYEQYF. The CDR3 DNA sequence: TGTGCCAGCTCACGGAACCGGGACAGCGTTTCCTACGAGCAGTACTTC.

The V gene is TRBV11-2, the J gene TRBJ1-2; D gene ambiguous. Germline V lookup: CDR1 SGHAT, CDR2 FQNNGV. The CDR3 sequence is 12 residues long. Trimming stripped 5 bases from V and 5 bases from J, with 9 bases between. This chain's CDR3 is CASSAGEYGYTF. The CDR3 DNA reads as TGTGCCAGCAGCGCTGGGGAGTATGGCTACACCTTC.